This TCR beta chain was observed in a study of blood T cell repertoires in COVID-19. Whole-study context: T cells, B-cell-depleted T cells, or PBMCs supplied cDNA or gDNA.

As processed by the authors: Reference gene primers were amplified, and this amplification served to estimate nucleated cell counts. Clones were read by immunoSEQ multiplex PCR, and TCRdb kept only the in-frame ones, dropping some. The DNA was the basis for D and trimming; V, J and clone size are from that table. The data contain hundreds of thousands of clones, approximately 88% of them singletons. This clone was observed once. This CDR3 comprises 15 residues. V was pared by 3 bases and J by 4 bases, with 13 bases between. Germline values: CDR1 LNHDA, CDR2 SQIVND (reference sequence). The receptor was derived from a man in his forties with acute or convalescent COVID-19. The sequenced sample was peripheral blood. The chain is built from TRBV19 and TRBJ1-5; a weak D match, TRBD1 (6 bases). In DNA, the CDR3 is TGTGCCAGTAGTATTGGTCCAGGGGATAATCAGCCCCAGCATTTT. This codes for CASSIGPGDNQPQHF.